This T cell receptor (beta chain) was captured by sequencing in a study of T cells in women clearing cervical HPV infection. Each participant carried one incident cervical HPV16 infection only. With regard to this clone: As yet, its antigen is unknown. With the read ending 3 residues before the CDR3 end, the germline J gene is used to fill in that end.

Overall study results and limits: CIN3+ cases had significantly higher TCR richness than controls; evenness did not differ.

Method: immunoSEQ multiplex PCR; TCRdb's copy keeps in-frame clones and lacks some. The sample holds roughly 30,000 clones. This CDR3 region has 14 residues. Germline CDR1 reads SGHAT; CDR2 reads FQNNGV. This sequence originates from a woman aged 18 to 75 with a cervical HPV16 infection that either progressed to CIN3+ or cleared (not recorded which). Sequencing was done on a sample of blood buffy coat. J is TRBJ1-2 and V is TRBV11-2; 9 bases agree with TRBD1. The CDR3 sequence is CASSTRQGGFEYTF. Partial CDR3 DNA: TGTGCCAGCAGTACTCGACAGGGGGGTTTTGAG. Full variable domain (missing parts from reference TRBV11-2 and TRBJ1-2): EAGVAQSPRYKIIEKRQSVAFWCNPISGHATLYWYQQILGQGPKLLIQFQNNGVVDDSQLPKDRFSAERLKGVDSTLKIQPAKLEDSAVYLCASSTRQGGFEYTFGSGTRLTVV.